These 11 T cell receptor beta chains share one sample of origin, sequenced in a study of blood T cell repertoires in COVID-19. Generated by immunoSEQ multiplex PCR, the TCRdb table keeps only in-frame clones and is missing some. The table has 190,000 or so clones, about 86% seen once. Input material: peripheral blood. These receptor sequences come from a man in his sixties who had recovered from COVID-19.

V usage is TRBV3-1 (or the pseudogene TRBV3-2) and J usage is TRBJ1-4; 7 nucleotides match TRBD1. Germline CDR1 LGHDT, CDR2 YNNKEL (reference sequence). This CDR3 is built from 14 residues. The V gene end was trimmed by 4 bases and the J gene end by 4 bases; junction bases not matched to a gene: 3. The CDR3 sequence is CASSLQGFNEKLFF. The CDR3 coding sequence is TGTGCCAGCAGCCTACAGGGGTTTAATGAAAAACTGTTTTTT.

The gene calls are TRBV18 and TRBJ1-5, with D possibly TRBD1 on 6 matching bases. The germline V gene encodes CDR1 KGHSH and CDR2 LQKENI. Trimming took off 2 bases at V and 11 bases at J, with 16 bases between the two ends. This CDR3 spans 14 amino acids. CDR3 sequence: CASSPSGEQVAQHF. DNA for the CDR3: TGTGCCAGCTCACCATCAGGGGAGCAGGTGGCCCAGCATTTT.

This CDR3 is CASSPTPQARTEAFF. CDR3 coding DNA: TGCGCCAGCAGCCCTACCCCACAGGCTAGGACTGAAGCTTTCTTT. This chain links TRBV4-1 with TRBJ1-1, with TRBD1 as a possible D gene (5 bases). The CDR3 loop spans 15 amino acids. Germline V gives CDR1 MGHRA, CDR2 YSYEKL. V was clipped by 4 bases and J by 5 bases, with 17 bases between them.

The chain employs TRBV27 and TRBJ1-6; D is uncertain. Trimming took off 7 bases at V and 7 bases at J, with 14 bases between the two ends. The CDR3 totals 14 residues. CDR1 is MNHEY and CDR2 is SMNVEV in the germline V gene (reference sequence). CDR3 protein: CASTQTTPNSPLHF. As DNA, the CDR3 is TGTGCCAGCACCCAGACAACCCCGAATTCACCCCTCCACTTT.

This clone was seen a single time. The genes are TRBV30 and TRBJ1-1; no clear D gene. The germline V and J ends were trimmed by 2 bases and 10 bases, with 14 bases remaining between them. CDR1 and CDR2 (germline): GTSNPN, SVGIG (reference sequence). The CDR3 runs 12 residues. CDR3 bases: TGTGCCTGGAGTCTGGAGGAGACCCGAGCTTTCTTT. This codes for CAWSLEETRAFF.

CDR3 DNA: TGTGCCAGCAGTTTATCACCGGGACAGGGCTTCTTCCCTGGAAACACCATATATTTT. This codes for CASSLSPGQGFFPGNTIYF. This chain links TRBV28 with TRBJ1-3; 9 nucleotides line up with TRBD1. The germline gives CDR1 MDHEN, CDR2 SYDVKM. With V trimmed by 1 base and J by 2 bases, 12 bases remained unmatched. The CDR3 length is 19 residues.

V is TRBV15 and J is TRBJ2-7; D not resolved. V lost 0 bases to trimming and J lost 3 bases, with 3 bases between them. Per the germline V gene, CDR1 is LNHNV and CDR2 is YYDKDF (reference sequence). This CDR3 comprises 12 residues. The CDR3 here is CATSRDHYEQYF. CDR3 nucleotides: TGTGCCACCAGCAGAGATCACTACGAGCAGTACTTC.

In the case of this clone: The identical CDR3 is also encoded by other nucleotide sequences in the sample. The chain recombines TRBV3-1 (or the pseudogene TRBV3-2) with TRBJ1-5; TRBD1 aligns across 7 bases. J gave up 4 bases and V 1 base, and 4 bases lay outside the gene matches. The CDR3 spans 15 residues. CDR1 is LGHDT, CDR2 YNNKEL, per germline (reference sequence). The CDR3 loop reads CASSQGRGTNQPQHF. The CDR3, as DNA: TGTGCCAGCAGCCAAGGCAGGGGGACTAATCAGCCCCAGCATTTT.

The chain has TRBV7-3 and TRBJ1-4; D not certain. Trimming pared 5 bases from V and 0 bases from J, leaving 10 bases between. The CDR3 is 15 residues long. CDR1 and CDR2 (germline): SGHTA, FQGTGA. The CDR3 region is CASSAGESTNEKLFF. DNA of the CDR3: TGTGCCAGCAGCGCTGGAGAGTCAACTAATGAAAAACTGTTTTTT.

This clone was counted only a few times. The chain uses TRBV24-1 and TRBJ1-3, with no clear D. The CDR3 is made up of 14 amino acids. CDR1 KGHDR and CDR2 SFDVKD come from the germline V gene. The V end lost 0 bases, the J end lost 3 bases, and 5 bases lay between the germline ends. Here the CDR3 DNA reads TGTGCCACCAGTGATTTGGAGTTTGGAAACACCATATATTTT. It translates to CATSDLEFGNTIYF.

The gene calls are TRBV28 and TRBJ1-2; the D gene is possibly TRBD1 (6 bases). Germline-derived CDR1 and CDR2 are MDHEN and SYDVKM. V dropped 6 bases and J dropped 4 bases, with 9 bases sitting between them. This CDR3 comprises 12 residues. CDR3 loop: CASRQGSYGYTF. The CDR3 DNA reads TGTGCCAGCAGACAGGGATCCTATGGCTACACCTTC.